A single sample gave rise to the 2 T cell receptor beta chains below, sequenced in a study of T cell changes during pregnancy in multiple sclerosis. Generated by immunoSEQ multiplex PCR, the TCRdb table keeps only in-frame clones and is missing some. The sample contains fewer than 150,000 clones, about 95% of which appear only once. Sample: peripheral blood, taken after pregnancy. The receptors come from a female donor with multiple sclerosis, enrolled in a pregnancy study.

This clone was seen a few times. The chain recombines TRBV7-8 with TRBJ2-1; 12 bases are a match to TRBD2. Germline V lookup: CDR1 SGHVS, CDR2 FQNEAQ. The CDR3 is made up of 17 amino acids. The ends lost 6 bases at V and 3 bases at J; junction bases unmatched: 9. In DNA, the CDR3 is TGTGCCAGCAGGAAATTTAGGACTAGCGGGATCTACAATGAGCAGTTCTTC. It specifies CASRKFRTSGIYNEQFF.

CDR3: CASSEALEAFF. The CDR3 bases are TGTGCCAGTAGTGAAGCCCTTGAAGCTTTCTTT. The chain links TRBV19 to TRBJ1-1; D gene uncertain. This CDR3 has 11 residues. CDR1 and CDR2 (germline): LNHDA, SQIVND (reference sequence). The germline V and J ends were trimmed by 5 bases and 7 bases, with 8 bases remaining between them.